What follows describes a single TCR beta chain. The antigen is not known. CDR3 length: 15 residues. The V end was cut by 4 bases, the J end by 2 bases, with 15 bases between. Germline V CDR1 and CDR2: SGHDT, YYEEEE. This entry is derived from a study of CD8 T cells in ankylosing spondylitis. General observations from the study: A subset of motif variants has previously been described in the synovial fluid and blood of reactive arthritis. In ankylosing spondylitis blood, a motif of seven to nine highly homologous TCR beta variants appeared characteristic. Clones linked with disease were CD8+ and fairly uncommon in the peripheral blood.

TCRdb used MiXCR to reprocess the 5' RACE reads, holding one entry per CDR3 protein. This sample has over 450,000 distinct CDR3 sequences, with roughly 13% found just once. The specimen sequenced was blood, either unsorted or a sorted T cell fraction (not recorded which). This rearrangement joins TRBV5-6 to TRBJ2-5; D possibly matches TRBD1 or TRBD2 (5 bases each). This TCR derives from a male donor with ankylosing spondylitis. The CDR3 sequence is CASSRVPGTQETQYF. The CDR3 nucleotides are TGTGCCAGCAGCCGGGTCCCTGGGACGCAAGAGACCCAGTACTTC.